This TCR beta chain emerged from a study of blood T cells in healthy people across ages. The overall study: Template switching recovered approximately one barcoded beta molecule for every two T cells.

A second PCR of roughly 7 to 11 cycles used a sample-barcoded 5' primer and a J-beta primer mix. Each cDNA was tagged by a template-switch adaptor containing 12 random nucleotides. At least 2.5 million CDR3-containing paired-end reads were obtained per sample. MiXCR, applied by TCRdb to the 5' RACE reads, yields one record per CDR3 protein. The sample gives more than 1 million distinct CDR3 sequences, 35% to 55% of which show up once; 15% to 20% is in the top ten. Germline loops: CDR1 SGHTA, CDR2 FQGNSA. Trimming pared 4 bases from V and 6 bases from J, leaving 26 bases between. The CDR3 runs 18 residues. This clonotype was observed a handful of times.

The sequence was obtained from a woman aged 55-70 years in good health. The J gene is TRBJ2-3, the V gene TRBV7-2, with D possibly being TRBD1 (5 bases). Sequenced sample: blood. CDR3 sequence reads: CASSSSPRRRAIRDTQYF. The CDR3 nucleotides are TGTGCCAGCAGCTCCTCCCCCCGTCGCAGGGCAATTAGGGATACGCAGTATTTT.